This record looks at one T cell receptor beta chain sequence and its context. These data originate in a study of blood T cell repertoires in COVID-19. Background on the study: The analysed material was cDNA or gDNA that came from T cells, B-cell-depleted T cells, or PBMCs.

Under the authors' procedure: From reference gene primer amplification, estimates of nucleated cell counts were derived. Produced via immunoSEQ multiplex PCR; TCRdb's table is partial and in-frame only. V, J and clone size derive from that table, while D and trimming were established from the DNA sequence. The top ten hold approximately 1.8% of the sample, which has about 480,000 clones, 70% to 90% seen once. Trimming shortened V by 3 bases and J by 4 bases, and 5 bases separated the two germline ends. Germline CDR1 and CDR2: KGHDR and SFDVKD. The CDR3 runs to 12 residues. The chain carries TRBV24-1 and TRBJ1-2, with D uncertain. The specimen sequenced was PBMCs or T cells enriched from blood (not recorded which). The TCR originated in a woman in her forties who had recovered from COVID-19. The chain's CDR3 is CATSDPIYGYTF. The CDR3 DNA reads TGTGCCACCAGTGATCCAATCTATGGCTACACCTTC.